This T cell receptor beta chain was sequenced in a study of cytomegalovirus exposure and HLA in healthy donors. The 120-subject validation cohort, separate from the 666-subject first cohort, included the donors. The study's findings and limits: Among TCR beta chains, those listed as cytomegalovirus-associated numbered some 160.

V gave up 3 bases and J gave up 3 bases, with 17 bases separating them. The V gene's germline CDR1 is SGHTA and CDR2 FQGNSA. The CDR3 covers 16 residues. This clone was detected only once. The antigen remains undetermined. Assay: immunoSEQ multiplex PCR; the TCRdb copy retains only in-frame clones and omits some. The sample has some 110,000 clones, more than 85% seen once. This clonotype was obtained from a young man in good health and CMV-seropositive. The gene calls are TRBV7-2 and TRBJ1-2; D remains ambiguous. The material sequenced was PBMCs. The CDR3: CASSLGAEGWDYGYTF. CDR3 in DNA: TGTGCCAGCAGCTTGGGAGCCGAGGGCTGGGACTATGGCTACACCTTC.